A single sample gave rise to the 24 T cell receptor beta chains below, sequenced in a study of blood T cell repertoires in COVID-19. Repertoires were generated with immunoSEQ multiplex PCR, while TCRdb's copy carries only in-frame clones and drops some. Here the sample spans roughly 150,000 clones, 65% to 85% being singletons. Sample: PBMCs or T cells enriched from blood (not recorded which). These TCRs come from a man in his 70s who had been exposed to COVID-19.

The J gene is TRBJ2-1, the V gene TRBV5-4; 10 bases match TRBD2. Germline V gene lookup returns CDR1 SGHNT and CDR2 YYREEE (reference sequence). With V trimmed by 0 bases and J by 8 bases, 5 bases remained unmatched. The CDR3 spans 15 residues. CDR3 residues: CASSLEPSGSDEQFF. The DNA for the CDR3 is TGTGCCAGCAGCTTGGAACCTAGCGGGAGTGATGAGCAGTTCTTC. Together with reference TRBV5-4 and TRBJ2-1, the CDR3 gives the full variable domain: ETGVTQSPTHLIKTRGQQVTLRCSSQSGHNTVSWYQQALGQGPQFIFQYYREEENGRGNFPPRFSGLQFPNYSSELNVNALELDDSALYLCASSLEPSGSDEQFFGPGTRLTVL.

The gene calls are TRBV28 and TRBJ1-3; 7 nucleotides line up with TRBD1. This CDR3 is built from 15 residues. The germline CDR1 and CDR2 sequences are MDHEN and SYDVKM. Trimming removed 6 bases from V and 3 bases from J; junction bases left unmatched: 8. The CDR3 DNA sequence: TGTGCCAGCAGCCCTGGGGACAGTAGTGGAAACACCATATATTTT. Amino acid sequence: CASSPGDSSGNTIYF.

This clone was detected only a few times. V and J are TRBV28 and TRBJ1-2, with TRBD1 matching 7 bases. Germline loops: CDR1 MDHEN, CDR2 SYDVKM. The CDR3 has 13 residues. Unmatched junction bases numbered 5, after V lost 6 bases and J lost 4 bases. CDR3 DNA: TGTGCCAGCAGACGACAGGGTAGCTATGGCTACACCTTC. It codes for CASRRQGSYGYTF.

The rearrangement joins TRBV5-4 to TRBJ2-7; D is uncertain. The germline V gene has CDR1 SGHNT and CDR2 YYREEE (reference sequence). The CDR3 loop spans 12 amino acids. V shed 1 base and J shed 5 bases, with 7 bases lying between them. The CDR3 sequence: CASSLIEDEQYF. The CDR3 DNA reads TGTGCCAGCAGCTTGATTGAGGACGAGCAGTACTTC.

Here the CDR3 reads CASGLPTGTANTGELFF. The CDR3 DNA follows: TGTGCTAGTGGTTTGCCAACCGGGACAGCGAACACCGGGGAGCTGTTTTTT. This chain connects TRBV12-5 to TRBJ2-2; 7 bases align to TRBD1. V dropped 2 bases and J dropped 0; count of bases not matched to a gene: 6. Germline lookup yields CDR1 LGHNT and CDR2 FRNRAP. CDR3 length: 17 residues.

In this sample, this clone turned up a few times. This chain links TRBV7-8 with TRBJ1-2; TRBD1 matches 10 bases. Germline V gene lookup returns CDR1 SGHVS and CDR2 FQNEAQ. This CDR3 spans 15 amino acids. V trimming: 5 bases; J trimming: 4 bases; junction bases outside the gene matches: 7. This CDR3 is CASSHGDRGLYGYTF. As DNA, the CDR3 is TGTGCCAGCAGCCATGGGGACAGGGGCCTCTATGGCTACACCTTC.

The chain combines TRBV5-1 with TRBJ1-4, with 9 nucleotides matching TRBD1. J was trimmed by 8 bases and V by 4 bases; bases with no gene match: 9. The CDR3 is 15 amino acids. The germline gives CDR1 SGHRS, CDR2 YFSETQ. Written as DNA, the CDR3 is TGCGCCAGCAGCGTTGGACAGGGGAGTCAAGAAAAACTGTTTTTT. Its protein is CASSVGQGSQEKLFF.

In its sample, this clone was seen once. V is TRBV30 and J is TRBJ1-1, with 8 bases fitting TRBD1. The germline V gene has CDR1 GTSNPN and CDR2 SVGIG (reference sequence). CDR3 size: 15 residues. V shed 2 bases, J shed 0 bases, and the junction held 5 bases outside the gene matches. CDR3 sequence reads: CAWSQGARVNTEAFF. CDR3 in DNA: TGTGCCTGGAGTCAGGGGGCCAGGGTGAACACTGAAGCTTTCTTT.

At least ten counts were recorded for this clone. The V gene is TRBV7-2, the J gene TRBJ2-2, with D perhaps TRBD2 (6 bases). The CDR3 sequence is 14 residues long. V was trimmed by 5 bases and J by 8 bases, leaving 15 bases between them. Germline V lookup: CDR1 SGHTA, CDR2 FQGNSA. The CDR3 region is CASSQGTGGGELFF. The CDR3 nucleotides read TGTGCCAGCAGCCAAGGGACTGGCGGAGGGGAGCTGTTTTTT.

The chain is built from TRBV2 and TRBJ1-1; 8 nucleotides align to TRBD1. The CDR3 is 14 residues long. The ends lost 6 bases at V and 3 bases at J; junction bases unmatched: 6. Looked up from germline, CDR1 is SNHLY and CDR2 is FYNNEI. The CDR3 DNA sequence: TGTGCCAGCAGGAAGACAGGGGTGGACACTGAAGCTTTCTTT. This sequence encodes CASRKTGVDTEAFF.

This rearrangement joins TRBV14 to TRBJ2-1; tentative D call: TRBD1 (6 bases). Deletions cut 3 bases from V and 9 bases from J, with 18 bases between. From germline, CDR1 is SGHDN and CDR2 FVKESK. The CDR3 loop spans 15 amino acids. As DNA, the CDR3 is TGTGCCAGCAGCCAGAATACAGGGCTATTGGGTGAGCAGTTCTTC. Its protein is CASSQNTGLLGEQFF. The variable domain in full, with the rest retrieved from reference TRBV14 and TRBJ2-1, is EAGVTQFPSHSVIEKGQTVTLRCDPISGHDNLYWYRRVMGKEIKFLLHFVKESKQDESGMPNNRFLAERTGGTYSTLKVQPAELEDSGVYFCASSQNTGLLGEQFFGPGTRLTVL.

This rearrangement joins TRBV7-8 to TRBJ2-4; 7 positions agree with TRBD1. With V trimmed by 5 bases and J by 1 base, 5 bases remained unmatched. CDR3 size: 15 residues. Germline V lookup: CDR1 SGHVS, CDR2 FQNEAQ. The CDR3 here is CASSTYRGAKNIQYF. CDR3 bases: TGTGCCAGCAGCACCTACAGGGGTGCCAAAAACATTCAGTACTTC.

The V gene is TRBV19, the J gene TRBJ1-5, with 8 bases fitting TRBD1. Germline V gene lookup returns CDR1 LNHDA and CDR2 SQIVND (reference sequence). Germline trimming cut 4 bases from V and 1 base from J; bases unmatched to any gene: 6. CDR3 length equals 16 residues. The CDR3 is CASSTTWTGSNQPQHF. In DNA, the CDR3 is TGTGCCAGTAGTACGACGTGGACAGGGAGCAATCAGCCCCAGCATTTT.

This sequence joins TRBV28 and TRBJ1-2; 8 nucleotides line up with TRBD1. The CDR3 is made up of 16 amino acids. The germline V gene has CDR1 MDHEN and CDR2 SYDVKM. J gave up 0 bases and V 6 bases, and 9 bases lay outside the gene matches. CDR3 bases: TGTGCCAGCAGCACCGGGACAGGAGTGTCTAACTATGGCTACACCTTC. Translated: CASSTGTGVSNYGYTF.

The chain employs TRBV19 and TRBJ2-1; D call uncertain. V was trimmed by 3 bases and J by 0 bases, leaving 9 bases between them. The CDR3 runs 15 residues. CDR1 LNHDA and CDR2 SQIVND come from the germline V gene (reference sequence). The CDR3 nucleotides are TGTGCCAGTAGTATCGTAAGCGTCTCCTACAATGAGCAGTTCTTC. Its protein is CASSIVSVSYNEQFF.

V usage is TRBV6-2 or TRBV6-3 and J usage is TRBJ1-1, with 7 bases that match TRBD1. The V gene's germline CDR1 is MNHEY and CDR2 SVGEGT. V trimming: 6 bases; J trimming: 6 bases; junction bases outside the gene matches: 4. The CDR3 extends over 12 amino acids. The CDR3 coding sequence is TGTGCCAGCAGCGACAGGGCCTCTGAAGCTTTCTTT. It codes for CASSDRASEAFF.

CDR3 bases: TGTGCCAGCTCACCAACAAACATTGACCAAGAGACCCAGTACTTC. The encoded protein is CASSPTNIDQETQYF. V and J are TRBV18 and TRBJ2-5; D is ambiguous. Germline V gene lookup returns CDR1 KGHSH and CDR2 LQKENI. This CDR3 comprises 15 residues. V was trimmed by 2 bases and J by 0 bases, leaving 10 bases between them.

This clone came up a few times. The V call is TRBV5-1, the J call TRBJ2-7; D unclear. The germline gives CDR1 SGHRS, CDR2 YFSETQ. V lost 3 bases and J 3 bases, leaving 10 bases between the germline ends. The CDR3 runs 13 residues. For the CDR3, the DNA is TGCGCCAGCAGCTACGGGTCGTACTACGAGCAGTACTTC. The encoded protein is CASSYGSYYEQYF.

The chain couples TRBV7-9 to TRBJ2-1; 7 bases are a match to TRBD2. The CDR3 loop spans 13 amino acids. The J segment lost 7 bases and the V segment lost 5 bases, leaving 5 bases of the junction unmatched. CDR1 SEHNR and CDR2 FQNEAQ come from the germline V gene (reference sequence). The chain's CDR3 is CASSPGLGNEQFF. DNA for the CDR3: TGTGCCAGCAGCCCCGGACTAGGTAATGAGCAGTTCTTC.

This clone is a singleton in its sample. The chain carries TRBV12-3 or TRBV12-4 and TRBJ2-7; maybe TRBD1 (6 bases). V was shortened by 4 bases and J by 6 bases, with 10 bases between the two germline ends. The CDR3 spans 12 residues. The CDR3 reads CASSWGQLEQYF. CDR3 in DNA: TGTGCCAGCAGTTGGGGACAACTCGAGCAGTACTTC.

This chain joins TRBV11-2 and TRBJ2-1; weak D call: TRBD1 (5 bases). V was clipped by 5 bases and J by 10 bases, with 15 bases between them. The CDR3 spans 13 residues. CDR1 and CDR2 from the germline V gene are SGHAT and FQNNGV. The CDR3 loop reads CASSPRQGSEQFF. The CDR3 DNA is TGTGCCAGCAGCCCCCGGCAGGGTTCGGAGCAGTTCTTC.

The rearrangement joins TRBV2 to TRBJ2-7; TRBD1 matches 9 bases. Looked up from germline, CDR1 is SNHLY and CDR2 is FYNNEI. Trimming took 6 bases from V and 5 from J; bases not matched to a gene: 14. The CDR3 totals 16 residues. Written as DNA, the CDR3 is TGTGCCAGCAGCGCAAGAGTGGTTGGACAGGGGCACGAGCAGTACTTC. As protein: CASSARVVGQGHEQYF.

V gene TRBV19 combines with J gene TRBJ2-1; the D gene is possibly TRBD2 (6 bases). CDR3 size: 16 residues. V dropped 6 bases and J dropped 1 base, with 16 bases sitting between them. CDR1 LNHDA and CDR2 SQIVND come from the germline V gene (reference sequence). The CDR3: CASSPLGGASYNEQFF. DNA for the CDR3: TGTGCCAGTAGCCCTCTGGGCGGGGCTTCCTACAATGAGCAGTTCTTC.

This chain connects TRBV5-1 to TRBJ2-1; possibly TRBD1 for D (5 bases). V gave up 3 bases and J gave up 5 bases, with 9 bases separating them. This CDR3 contains 13 residues. Germline CDR1 reads SGHRS; CDR2 reads YFSETQ. CDR3 sequence (DNA): TGCGCCAGCAGCTGGGGCCCCAACAATGAGCAGTTCTTC. Translated: CASSWGPNNEQFF. The complete variable domain, with remaining parts taken from reference TRBV5-1 and TRBJ2-1, reads KAGVTQTPRYLIKTRGQQVTLSCSPISGHRSVSWYQQTPGQGLQFLFEYFSETQRNKGNFPGRFSGRQFSNSRSEMNVSTLELGDSALYLCASSWGPNNEQFFGPGTRLTVL.